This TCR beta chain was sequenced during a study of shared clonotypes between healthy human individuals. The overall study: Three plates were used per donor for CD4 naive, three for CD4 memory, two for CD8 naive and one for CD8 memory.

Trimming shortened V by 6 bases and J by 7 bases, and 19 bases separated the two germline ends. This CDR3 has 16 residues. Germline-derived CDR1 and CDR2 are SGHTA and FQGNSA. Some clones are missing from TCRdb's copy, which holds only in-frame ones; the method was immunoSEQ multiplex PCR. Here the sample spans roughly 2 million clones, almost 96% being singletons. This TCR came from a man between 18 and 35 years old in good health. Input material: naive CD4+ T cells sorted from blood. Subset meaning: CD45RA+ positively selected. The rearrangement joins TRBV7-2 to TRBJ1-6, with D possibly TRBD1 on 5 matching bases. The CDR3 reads CASRTPGLGPNSPLHF. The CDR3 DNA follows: TGTGCCAGCAGAACCCCGGGCCTGGGGCCGAATTCACCCCTCCACTTT.